Given below is one TCR beta chain in context. These data are taken from a study of cytotoxic CD8 clonotypes in ibrutinib-treated CLL. Study in general: The group held roughly twelve relapsed/refractory and around 15 treatment-naive patients, with under 18 IGHV unmutated. Mean yields were around 260,000 productive templates and about 94,000 productive rearrangements per sample.

CDR1 and CDR2 from the germline V gene are KGHSH and LQKENI. The CDR3 totals 15 residues. Between the trimmed V and J ends, which lost 0 bases and 7 bases, there was a span of 13 bases. Sequencing was performed with immunoSEQ multiplex PCR; in TCRdb, only in-frame clones are kept and a portion is missing. The top ten clones hold less than 15% of a sample with approximately 46,000 clones, 60% to 80% of them seen once. PBMCs were cryopreserved, and approximately 2 micrograms of genomic DNA from them went into TCR beta libraries. The chain carries TRBV18 and TRBJ2-1; D possibly corresponds to TRBD1 (5 bases). The receptor comes from a human donor with chronic lymphocytic leukemia. Material: PBMCs, obtained after 12 months of ibrutinib treatment. Here the CDR3 reads CASSPPSTPGNEQFF. The CDR3 bases are TGTGCCAGCTCACCACCGTCCACTCCAGGGAATGAGCAGTTCTTC.